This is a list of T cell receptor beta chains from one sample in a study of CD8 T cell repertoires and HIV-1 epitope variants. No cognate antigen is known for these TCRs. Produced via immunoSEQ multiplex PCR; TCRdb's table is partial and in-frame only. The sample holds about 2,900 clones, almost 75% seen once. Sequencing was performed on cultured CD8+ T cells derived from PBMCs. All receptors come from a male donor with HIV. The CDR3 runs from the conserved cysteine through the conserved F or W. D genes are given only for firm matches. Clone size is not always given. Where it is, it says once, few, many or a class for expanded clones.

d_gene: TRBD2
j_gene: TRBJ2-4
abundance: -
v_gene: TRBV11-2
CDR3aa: CASSGGRDIQYF
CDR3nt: TGTGCCAGCAGCGGGGGGAGGGACATTCAGTACTTC

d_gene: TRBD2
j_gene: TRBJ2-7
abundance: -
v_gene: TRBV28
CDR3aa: CASSYRLAGDSYEQYF
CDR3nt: TGTGCCAGCAGTTATCGGCTAGCGGGAGATTCCTACGAGCAGTACTTC

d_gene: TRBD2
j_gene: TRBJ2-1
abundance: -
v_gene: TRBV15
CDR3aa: CATSPPQLASGGNEQFF
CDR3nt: TGTGCCACCAGCCCCCCCCAACTGGCTAGCGGGGGTAATGAGCAGTTCTTC

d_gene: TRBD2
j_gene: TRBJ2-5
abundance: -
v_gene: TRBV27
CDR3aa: CASSFTSGQETQYF
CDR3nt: TGTGCCAGCAGTTTCACTAGCGGGCAAGAGACCCAGTACTTC

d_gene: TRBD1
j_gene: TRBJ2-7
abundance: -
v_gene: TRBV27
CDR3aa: CASSVGQGSSYEQYF
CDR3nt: TGTGCCAGCAGTGTGGGACAGGGAAGCTCCTACGAGCAGTACTTC

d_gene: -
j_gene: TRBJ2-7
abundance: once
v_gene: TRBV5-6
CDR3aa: CASSLMGELLYEQYF
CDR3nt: TGTGCCAGCAGCTTGATGGGGGAATTGCTCTACGAGCAGTACTTC

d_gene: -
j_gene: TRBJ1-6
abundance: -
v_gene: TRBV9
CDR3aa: CASTEGDNSPLHF
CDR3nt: TGTGCCAGCACGGAAGGGGATAATTCACCCCTCCACTTT

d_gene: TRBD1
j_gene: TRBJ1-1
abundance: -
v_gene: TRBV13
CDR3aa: CASSQDRITEAFF
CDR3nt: TGTGCCAGCAGCCAGGACAGGATCACTGAAGCTTTCTTT

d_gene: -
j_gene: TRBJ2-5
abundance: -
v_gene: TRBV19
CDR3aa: CASSIVGVETQYF
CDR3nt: TGTGCCAGTAGTATAGTAGGGGTAGAGACCCAGTACTTC

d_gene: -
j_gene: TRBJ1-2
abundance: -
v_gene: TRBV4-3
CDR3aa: CASSQEMVDNYGYTF
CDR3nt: TGCGCCAGCAGCCAAGAAATGGTAGATAACTATGGCTACACCTTC

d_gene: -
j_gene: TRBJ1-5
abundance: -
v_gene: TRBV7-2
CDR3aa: CASSLEAAGNQPQHF
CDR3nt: TGTGCCAGCAGCTTAGAGGCGGCGGGAAATCAGCCCCAGCATTTT

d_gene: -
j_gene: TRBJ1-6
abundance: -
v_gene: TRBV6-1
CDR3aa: CASSEVRSYNSPLHF
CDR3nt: TGTGCCAGCAGTGAGGTCCGCTCCTATAATTCACCCCTCCACTTT

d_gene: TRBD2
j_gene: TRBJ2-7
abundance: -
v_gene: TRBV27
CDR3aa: CASSFSGLAGGYEQYF
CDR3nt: TGTGCCAGCAGTTTTTCTGGACTAGCGGGAGGATACGAGCAGTACTTC

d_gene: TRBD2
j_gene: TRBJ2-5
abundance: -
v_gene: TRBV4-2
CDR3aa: CASSQDHVGTPREETQYF
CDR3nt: TGTGCCAGCAGCCAAGATCACGTCGGGACCCCGCGGGAGGAGACCCAGTACTTC

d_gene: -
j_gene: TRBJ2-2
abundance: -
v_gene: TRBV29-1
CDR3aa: CSVVPGDTGELFF
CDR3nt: TGCAGCGTTGTCCCAGGTGACACCGGGGAGCTGTTTTTT

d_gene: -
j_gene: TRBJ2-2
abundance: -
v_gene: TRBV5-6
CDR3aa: CASSPGFANTGELFF
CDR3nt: TGTGCCAGCAGCCCAGGGTTCGCGAACACCGGGGAGCTGTTTTTT

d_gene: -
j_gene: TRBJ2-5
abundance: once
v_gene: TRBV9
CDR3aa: CASSVGGARGETQYF
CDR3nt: TGTGCCAGCAGCGTAGGGGGGGCTAGAGGAGAGACCCAGTACTTC

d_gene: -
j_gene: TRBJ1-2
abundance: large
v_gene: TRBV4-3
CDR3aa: CASSQDPVELDYGYTF
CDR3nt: TGCGCCAGCAGCCAAGATCCCGTCGAACTCGACTATGGCTACACCTTC

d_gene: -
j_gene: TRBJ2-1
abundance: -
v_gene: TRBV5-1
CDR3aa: CASSSSSYNEQFF
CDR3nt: TGCGCCAGCAGCTCCAGCTCCTACAATGAGCAGTTCTTC

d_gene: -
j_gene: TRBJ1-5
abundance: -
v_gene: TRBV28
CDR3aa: CASSLPGGAGDQPQHF
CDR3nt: TGTGCCAGCAGTCTGCCGGGGGGCGCGGGGGATCAGCCCCAGCATTTT

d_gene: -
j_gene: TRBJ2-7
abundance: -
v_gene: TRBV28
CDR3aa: CASSLLLRGSEQYF
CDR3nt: TGTGCCAGCAGTCTCCTATTGAGGGGTAGCGAGCAGTACTTC

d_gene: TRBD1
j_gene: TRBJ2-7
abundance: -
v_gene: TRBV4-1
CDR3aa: CASSQGTGTVYEQYF
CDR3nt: TGCGCCAGCAGCCAAGGCACCGGGACAGTCTACGAGCAGTACTTC

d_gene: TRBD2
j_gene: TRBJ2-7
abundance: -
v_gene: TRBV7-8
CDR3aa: CASRSTPGGSYEQYF
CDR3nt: TGTGCCAGCAGGTCGACCCCGGGGGGTTCCTACGAGCAGTACTTC

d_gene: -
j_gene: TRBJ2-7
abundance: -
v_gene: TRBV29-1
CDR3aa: CSVEEWSSSYEQYF
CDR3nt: TGCAGCGTTGAAGAGTGGAGCTCGAGCTACGAGCAGTACTTC